One sample yielded the 32 T cell receptor beta chains listed below, sequenced in a study of CD8 T cells in Susac syndrome. Random hexamers were used to reverse transcribe the RNA input (roughly 0.5 to 1 ug). TCRdb reprocessed the immunoSEQ multiplex PCR reads via MiXCR and lists one record per CDR3 protein. Of more than 150,000 distinct CDR3 sequences listed, roughly 96% are singletons. Sequencing used CD8+ T cells from PBMCs. These receptors all stem from a human donor with multiple sclerosis.

The rearrangement joins TRBV7-6 to TRBJ2-5; D possibly corresponds to TRBD2 (7 bases). V was trimmed by 5 bases and J by 3 bases, leaving 13 bases between them. CDR3 length equals 14 residues. CDR1 SGHVS and CDR2 FNYEAQ come from the germline V gene. CDR3 sequence: CASSPGGGEETQYF. The DNA for the CDR3 is TGTGCCAGCAGCCCTGGGGGGGGCGAAGAGACCCAGTACTTC.

The chain employs TRBV6-5 and TRBJ2-7; 9 bases fit TRBD1. This CDR3 spans 12 amino acids. Germline values: CDR1 MNHEY, CDR2 SVGAGI. The trim removed 6 bases at V and 3 bases at J, leaving 0 bases unmatched. CDR3 nucleotide sequence: TGTGCCAGCAGGACAGGGGGCTACGAGCAGTACTTC. This translates into CASRTGGYEQYF.

The V call is TRBV25-1, the J call TRBJ1-2; 10 nucleotides line up with TRBD1. Germline V gene lookup returns CDR1 MGHDK and CDR2 SYGVNS. V lost 5 bases to trimming and J lost 2 bases; unmatched junction nucleotides: 20. The CDR3 is 20 residues long. The CDR3 here is CASSSSETGGIGFRNYGYTF. The CDR3 coding sequence is TGTGCCAGCAGTAGCTCGGAGACAGGGGGCATCGGGTTCCGGAACTATGGCTACACCTTC.

The chain has TRBV3-1 and TRBJ2-7; D call uncertain. Per the germline V gene, CDR1 is LGHDT and CDR2 is YNNKEL (reference sequence). V shed 1 base and J shed 1 base, with 11 bases lying between them. The CDR3 is 15 amino acids. CDR3 DNA sequence: TGTGCCAGCAGCCAAGGATCCGGGCCGTCCTACGAGCAGTACTTC. This gives the protein CASSQGSGPSYEQYF.

J is TRBJ2-5 and V is TRBV9; the D is unclear. The CDR3 covers 15 residues. V was cut by 0 bases and J by 1 base, with 10 bases left in between. Germline values: CDR1 SGDLS, CDR2 YYNGEE. The CDR3 coding sequence is TGTGCCAGCAGCGTAGTTGGCAGTCCCCAAGAGACCCAGTACTTC. Translating it yields CASSVVGSPQETQYF.

The gene calls are TRBV7-9 and TRBJ2-5, with a tentative D call TRBD2 (6 bases). This CDR3 contains 16 residues. Deletions cut 5 bases from V and 2 bases from J, with 18 bases between. CDR1 is SEHNR and CDR2 is FQNEAQ in the germline V gene (reference sequence). The CDR3 sequence: CASSPGTGRSQETQYF. DNA for the CDR3: TGTGCCAGCAGCCCCGGGACTGGGAGGTCACAAGAGACCCAGTACTTC. Full variable domain (missing parts from reference TRBV7-9 and TRBJ2-5): DTGVSQNPRHKITKRGQNVTFRCDPISEHNRLYWYRQTLGQGPEFLTYFQNEAQLEKSRLLSDRFSAERPKGSFSTLEIQRTEQGDSAMYLCASSPGTGRSQETQYFGPGTRLLVL.

The chain is built from TRBV15 and TRBJ2-6; no clear D gene. The CDR3 covers 17 residues. V shed 4 bases and J shed 0 bases, with 13 bases lying between them. Germline loops: CDR1 LNHNV, CDR2 YYDKDF (reference sequence). The CDR3 spells CATSTRQAVSGANVLTF. The CDR3 nucleotides are TGTGCCACCAGCACCCGGCAGGCGGTCTCTGGGGCCAACGTCCTGACTTTC.

This clonotype appeared a single time. The rearrangement links TRBV27 to TRBJ2-3; TRBD1 aligns across 7 bases. Germline lookup yields CDR1 MNHEY and CDR2 SMNVEV (reference sequence). CDR3 length: 15 amino acids. The ends lost 6 bases at V and 6 bases at J; junction bases unmatched: 12. The CDR3 here is CASSQRTGMLDTQYF. DNA for the CDR3: TGTGCCAGCAGCCAGAGGACAGGAATGTTGGATACGCAGTATTTT.

The chain joins TRBV2 to TRBJ2-3; 8 bases are a match to TRBD2. This CDR3 is built from 13 residues. Germline loops: CDR1 SNHLY, CDR2 FYNNEI. Unmatched junction bases numbered 2, after V lost 8 bases and J lost 1 base. As DNA, the CDR3 is TGTGCCAGCCAAGCGGGGGGCACAGATACGCAGTATTTT. Translation gives CASQAGGTDTQYF.

The V and J genes are TRBV7-2 and TRBJ2-7, with D possibly being TRBD2 (6 bases). V lost 1 base, J lost 2 bases, and 15 bases lay in between. From germline, CDR1 is SGHTA and CDR2 FQGNSA. CDR3 length: 16 residues. DNA for the CDR3: TGTGCCAGCAGCTTAGGTGGGACTCAATCCGCCTACGAGCAGTACTTC. Translated: CASSLGGTQSAYEQYF.

The genes are TRBV6-5 and TRBJ2-5; TRBD2 matches 8 bases. CDR1 MNHEY and CDR2 SVGAGI come from the germline V gene. The CDR3 has 18 residues. The trim removed 0 bases at V and 0 bases at J, leaving 9 bases unmatched. As DNA, the CDR3 is TGTGCCAGCAGTTACTCGAAGGGTGCAGCGGGGGACCAAGAGACCCAGTACTTC. It specifies CASSYSKGAAGDQETQYF.

The CDR3 region has the DNA TGTGCCAGCAGCTTGTCAATTAGTGAAGTAAGGGGATCACCCCTCCACTTT. Protein product: CASSLSISEVRGSPLHF. This chain connects TRBV5-6 to TRBJ1-6, with a weak D call TRBD1 (5 bases). The CDR3 runs to 17 residues. Trimming left V 1 base short and J 10 bases short, with 21 bases between. Germline values: CDR1 SGHDT, CDR2 YYEEEE.

The chain recombines TRBV3-1 with TRBJ2-5; 9 bases line up with TRBD1. This CDR3 has 17 amino acids. Germline V lookup: CDR1 LGHDT, CDR2 YNNKEL (reference sequence). The V gene end was trimmed by 0 bases and the J gene end by 1 base; junction bases not matched to a gene: 6. The CDR3 region is CASSQEFRDRAQETQYF. The DNA for the CDR3 is TGTGCCAGCAGCCAAGAATTTCGGGACAGGGCCCAAGAGACCCAGTACTTC.

V and J are TRBV27 and TRBJ1-4; D uncertain. Trimming stripped 6 bases from V and 11 bases from J, with 10 bases between. From germline, CDR1 is MNHEY and CDR2 SMNVEV (reference sequence). CDR3 length: 11 residues. This CDR3 is CASSSGWKLFF. The CDR3 DNA sequence: TGTGCCAGCAGCTCGGGATGGAAACTGTTTTTT.

The chain has TRBV5-6 and TRBJ2-1; 13 bases fit TRBD2. V lost 3 bases and J lost 1; bases outside the gene matches: 4. Germline assignment: CDR1 SGHDT and CDR2 YYEEEE. This CDR3 has 17 residues. The CDR3 nucleotides are TGTGCCAGCAGCTGGACTAGCGGGGGATCTTCCTACAATGAGCAGTTCTTC. It specifies CASSWTSGGSSYNEQFF.

V is TRBV29-1 and J is TRBJ2-3; TRBD2 matches 11 bases. CDR3 length equals 13 residues. The trim removed 4 bases at V and 9 bases at J, leaving 6 bases unmatched. The germline V gene encodes CDR1 SQVTM and CDR2 ANQGSEA. CDR3 amino acids: CSVGLAGGPTQYF. In DNA, the CDR3 is TGCAGCGTTGGGCTAGCGGGGGGTCCCACGCAGTATTTT.

This rearrangement joins TRBV7-9 to TRBJ2-2; D gene unclear. Germline CDR1 SEHNR, CDR2 FQNEAQ (reference sequence). This CDR3 is built from 13 residues. V gave up 5 bases and J gave up 7 bases, with 11 bases separating them. The CDR3 sequence is CASSLKRDGELFF. The CDR3 DNA is TGTGCCAGCAGCCTCAAACGAGACGGGGAGCTGTTTTTT.

This chain joins TRBV29-1 and TRBJ2-1; 7 bases agree with TRBD1. The V and J ends lost 8 bases and 4 bases, in that order; junction bases with no gene match: 8. The CDR3 has 13 residues. The germline gives CDR1 SQVTM, CDR2 ANQGSEA. This chain's CDR3 is CSFPRTGYNEQFF. As DNA, the CDR3 is TGCAGCTTCCCGAGGACAGGATACAATGAGCAGTTCTTC.

The chain uses TRBV30 and TRBJ1-4; D possibly corresponds to TRBD1 (5 bases). The germline V and J ends were trimmed by 4 bases and 4 bases, with 7 bases remaining between them. CDR3 length equals 12 residues. Germline V lookup: CDR1 GTSNPN, CDR2 SVGIG (reference sequence). This CDR3 reads CAWMRGNEKLFF. DNA of the CDR3: TGTGCCTGGATGAGGGGTAATGAAAAACTGTTTTTT.

The CDR3 here is CASSPPMGQGINTQYF. DNA of the CDR3: TGTGCCAGCAGCCCCCCGATGGGACAGGGGATCAATACGCAGTATTTT. The chain couples TRBV13 to TRBJ2-3, with 10 nucleotides matching TRBD1. CDR1 PRHDT and CDR2 FYEKMQ come from the germline V gene (reference sequence). This CDR3 has 16 amino acids. V was clipped by 5 bases and J by 7 bases; unmatched bases: 12.

The CDR3 DNA reads as TGTGCCTGGAGTACCGGAGGGGAAGCTTTCTTT. It translates to CAWSTGGEAFF. The rearrangement links TRBV30 to TRBJ1-1; D is unclear. CDR3 length: 11 amino acids. Trimming pared 2 bases from V and 8 bases from J, leaving 9 bases between. Germline V lookup: CDR1 GTSNPN, CDR2 SVGIG (reference sequence).

The V and J genes are TRBV7-9 and TRBJ2-1, with D possibly matching TRBD2 (5 bases). The CDR3 is 12 amino acids. V lost 7 bases and J lost 8, with 12 bases in between. Looked up from germline, CDR1 is SEHNR and CDR2 is FQNEAQ (reference sequence). Here the CDR3 DNA reads TGTGCCAGCACTTCCGGGGTAGATGAGCAGTTCTTC. It specifies CASTSGVDEQFF.

The V gene is TRBV6-5, the J gene TRBJ2-3, with 8 nucleotides matching TRBD2. The CDR3 is 14 amino acids. Per germline, CDR1 MNHEY and CDR2 SVGAGI. With 6 bases clipped from V and 0 bases from J, the junction kept 2 bases outside the gene matches. Here the CDR3 reads CASRERGSTDTQYF. CDR3 in DNA: TGTGCCAGCAGAGAGCGGGGGAGCACAGATACGCAGTATTTT.

This chain joins TRBV28 and TRBJ2-7; no definite D call. The CDR3 consists of 12 residues. Germline V gene data show CDR1 as MDHEN and CDR2 as SYDVKM. V was pared by 8 bases and J by 6 bases, with 14 bases between. CDR3 loop: CASSEGSTEQYV. The CDR3 nucleotides are TGTGCCAGCTCAGAAGGAAGTACCGAGCAGTACGTC.

V and J are TRBV20-1 and TRBJ2-1; TRBD2 matches 7 bases. J gave up 4 bases and V 5 bases, and 14 bases lay outside the gene matches. CDR1 is DFQATT, CDR2 SNEGSKA, per germline (reference sequence). This CDR3 has 16 amino acids. The DNA for the CDR3 is TGCAGTGCTCCCCCCAAGGCGAGCGGGGCTTACAATGAGCAGTTCTTC. Protein product: CSAPPKASGAYNEQFF.

This clonotype was recorded once. The chain has TRBV24-1 and TRBJ2-5, with D perhaps TRBD2 (6 bases). The CDR3 length is 12 residues. Germline V gene sequence: CDR1 KGHDR, CDR2 SFDVKD. V gave up 12 bases and J gave up 6 bases, with 16 bases separating them. Here the CDR3 reads CAPQGGGKTQYF. CDR3 sequence (DNA): TGTGCCCCTCAGGGAGGAGGAAAGACCCAGTACTTC.

The chain combines TRBV30 with TRBJ1-5, with TRBD1 matching over 9 bases. The CDR3 totals 14 residues. J was trimmed by 11 bases and V by 3 bases; bases with no gene match: 11. Germline V gene sequence: CDR1 GTSNPN, CDR2 SVGIG (reference sequence). The CDR3 nucleotides are TGTGCCTGGAGGGGACAGGGTTTGAATCAAGCCCAGCATTTT. As protein: CAWRGQGLNQAQHF.

The gene calls are TRBV20-1 and TRBJ1-3; 8 bases align to TRBD1. Germline CDR1 DFQATT, CDR2 SNEGSKA (reference sequence). The CDR3 runs 16 residues. Trimming removed 4 bases from V and 3 bases from J; junction bases left unmatched: 11. CDR3 sequence reads: CSAKPGQDAFGNTIYF. The CDR3 DNA reads TGCAGTGCTAAGCCGGGACAGGACGCGTTTGGAAACACCATATATTTT.

This sequence joins TRBV6-2 or TRBV6-3 and TRBJ2-1; D perhaps matches TRBD2 (6 bases). V was clipped by 0 bases and J by 6 bases, with 18 bases between them. CDR3 length: 17 amino acids. CDR1 and CDR2 from the germline V gene are MNHEY and SVGEGT. The CDR3 DNA sequence: TGTGCCAGCAGTTACTCGCCCGCGGGAACCCTTGGCAATGAGCAGTTCTTC. Its translation is CASSYSPAGTLGNEQFF.

This clonotype was found once. This sequence joins TRBV6-5 and TRBJ2-5; D is possibly TRBD1 (7 bases). The germline V and J ends were trimmed by 7 bases and 1 base, with 10 bases remaining between them. The germline CDR1 and CDR2 sequences are MNHEY and SVGAGI. The CDR3 runs to 13 residues. The CDR3 DNA reads TGTGCCAGCATGGAGGGGGCCCAAGAGACCCAGTACTTC. Translated, it gives CASMEGAQETQYF.

The chain links TRBV5-1 to TRBJ2-2, with D perhaps TRBD1 (5 bases). Germline V gene data show CDR1 as SGHRS and CDR2 as YFSETQ. The V end lost 0 bases, the J end lost 11 bases, and 14 bases lay between the germline ends. The CDR3 covers 14 residues. The CDR3 DNA is TGCGCCAGCAGCTTGGTAGACAGTGGGATAGAGCTGTTTTTT. Its translation: CASSLVDSGIELFF.

The genes are TRBV30 and TRBJ2-7, with D perhaps matching TRBD1 (5 bases). Trimming removed 1 base from V and 6 bases from J, with 13 bases in between. The CDR3 is made up of 13 amino acids. Germline loops: CDR1 GTSNPN, CDR2 SVGIG (reference sequence). CDR3 DNA sequence: TGTGCCTGGAGTGGTACAGGACCTAGCGAGCAGTACTTC. Its protein product is CAWSGTGPSEQYF.